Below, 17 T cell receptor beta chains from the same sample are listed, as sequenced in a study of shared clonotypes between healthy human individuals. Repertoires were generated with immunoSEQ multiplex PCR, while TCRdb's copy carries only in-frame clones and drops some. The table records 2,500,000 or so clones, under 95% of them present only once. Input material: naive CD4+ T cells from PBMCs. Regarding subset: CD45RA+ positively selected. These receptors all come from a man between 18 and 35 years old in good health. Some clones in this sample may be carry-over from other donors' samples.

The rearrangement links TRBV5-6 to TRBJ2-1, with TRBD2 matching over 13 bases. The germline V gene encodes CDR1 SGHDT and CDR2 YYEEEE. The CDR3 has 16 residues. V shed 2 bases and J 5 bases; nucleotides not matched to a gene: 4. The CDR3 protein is CASSFRLAGGHNEQFF. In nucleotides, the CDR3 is TGTGCCAGCAGCTTTCGACTAGCGGGAGGCCACAATGAGCAGTTCTTC.

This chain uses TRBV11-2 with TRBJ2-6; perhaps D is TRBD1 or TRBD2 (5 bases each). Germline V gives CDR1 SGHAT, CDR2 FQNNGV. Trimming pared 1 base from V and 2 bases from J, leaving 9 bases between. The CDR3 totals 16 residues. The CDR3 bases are TGTGCCAGCAGCTTAGTCGGGGACCCTGGGGCCAACGTCCTGACTTTC. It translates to CASSLVGDPGANVLTF.

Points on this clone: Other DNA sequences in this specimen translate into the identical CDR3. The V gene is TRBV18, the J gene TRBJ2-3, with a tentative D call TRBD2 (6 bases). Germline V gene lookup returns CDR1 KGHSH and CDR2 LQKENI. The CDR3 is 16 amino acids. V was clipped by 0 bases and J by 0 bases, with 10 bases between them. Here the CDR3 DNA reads TGTGCCAGCTCACCACCTAGCGGCAGAAGCACAGATACGCAGTATTTT. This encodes CASSPPSGRSTDTQYF.

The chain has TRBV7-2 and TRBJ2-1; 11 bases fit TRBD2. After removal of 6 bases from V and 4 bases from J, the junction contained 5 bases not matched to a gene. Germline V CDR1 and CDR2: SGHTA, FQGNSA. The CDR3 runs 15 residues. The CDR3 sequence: CASSQTSGTYNEQFF. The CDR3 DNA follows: TGTGCCAGCAGTCAGACTAGCGGGACATACAATGAGCAGTTCTTC.

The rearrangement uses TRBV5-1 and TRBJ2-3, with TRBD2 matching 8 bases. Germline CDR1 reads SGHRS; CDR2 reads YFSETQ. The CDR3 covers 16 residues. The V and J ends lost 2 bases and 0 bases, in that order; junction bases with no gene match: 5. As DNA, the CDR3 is TGCGCCAGCAGCTTCATAGCGGGGCTCAGCACAGATACGCAGTATTTT. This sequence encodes CASSFIAGLSTDTQYF.

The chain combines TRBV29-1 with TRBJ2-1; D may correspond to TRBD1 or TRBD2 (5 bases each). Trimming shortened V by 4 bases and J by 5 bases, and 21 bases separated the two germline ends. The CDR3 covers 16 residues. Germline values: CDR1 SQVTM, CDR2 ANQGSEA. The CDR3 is CSVVWRTHGPHNEQFF. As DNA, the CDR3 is TGCAGCGTTGTGTGGAGGACACACGGGCCGCACAATGAGCAGTTCTTC.

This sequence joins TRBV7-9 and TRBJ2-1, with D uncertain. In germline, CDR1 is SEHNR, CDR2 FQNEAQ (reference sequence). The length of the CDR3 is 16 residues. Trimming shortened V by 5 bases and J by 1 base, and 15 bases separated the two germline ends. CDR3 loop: CASSADAFRSYNEQFF. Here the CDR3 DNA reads TGTGCCAGCAGCGCAGATGCGTTTCGGTCCTACAATGAGCAGTTCTTC.

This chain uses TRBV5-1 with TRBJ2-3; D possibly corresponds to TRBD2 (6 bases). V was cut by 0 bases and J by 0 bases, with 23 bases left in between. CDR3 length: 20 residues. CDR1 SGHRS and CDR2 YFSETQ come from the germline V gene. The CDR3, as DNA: TGCGCCAGCAGCTTGGTAGGTGGCGGGACCTACACATCTAGCACAGATACGCAGTATTTT. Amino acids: CASSLVGGGTYTSSTDTQYF.

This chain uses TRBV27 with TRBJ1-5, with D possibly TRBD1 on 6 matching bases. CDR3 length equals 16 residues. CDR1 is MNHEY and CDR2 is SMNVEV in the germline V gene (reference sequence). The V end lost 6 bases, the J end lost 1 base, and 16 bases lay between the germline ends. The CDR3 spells CASSPRGGASNQPQHF. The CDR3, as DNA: TGTGCCAGCAGCCCCCGAGGGGGGGCAAGCAATCAGCCCCAGCATTTT.

CDR3 loop: CASSLGGTRNEKLFF. CDR3 nucleotides: TGTGCCAGCAGTTTAGGAGGGACAAGAAATGAAAAACTGTTTTTT. The V call is TRBV28, the J call TRBJ1-4, with a weak D call TRBD1 (6 bases). From germline, CDR1 is MDHEN and CDR2 SYDVKM. V was trimmed by 2 bases and J by 5 bases, leaving 12 bases between them. The CDR3 loop spans 15 amino acids.

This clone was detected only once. The CDR3 loop reads CASSLVAGGSDTQYF. CDR3 nucleotides: TGTGCCAGCAGTTTAGTAGCGGGAGGGTCAGATACGCAGTATTTT. The chain is built from TRBV28 and TRBJ2-3; TRBD2 matches at 11 bases. CDR1 and CDR2 from the germline V gene are MDHEN and SYDVKM. The V and J ends lost 2 bases and 4 bases, in that order; junction bases with no gene match: 2. The CDR3 totals 15 residues.

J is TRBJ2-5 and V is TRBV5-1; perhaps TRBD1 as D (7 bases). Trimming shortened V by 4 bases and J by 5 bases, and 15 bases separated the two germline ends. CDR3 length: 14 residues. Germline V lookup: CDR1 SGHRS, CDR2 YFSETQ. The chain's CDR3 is CASSPTQGRETQYF. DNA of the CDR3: TGCGCCAGCAGCCCGACACAGGGGAGGGAGACCCAGTACTTC.

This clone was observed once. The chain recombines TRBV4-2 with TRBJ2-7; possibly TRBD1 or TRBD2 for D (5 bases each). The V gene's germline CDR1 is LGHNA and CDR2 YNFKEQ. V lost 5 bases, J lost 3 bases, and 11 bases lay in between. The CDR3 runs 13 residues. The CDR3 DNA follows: TGTGCCAGCAGCAGCGGACAAAGCTACGAGCAGTACTTC. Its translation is CASSSGQSYEQYF.

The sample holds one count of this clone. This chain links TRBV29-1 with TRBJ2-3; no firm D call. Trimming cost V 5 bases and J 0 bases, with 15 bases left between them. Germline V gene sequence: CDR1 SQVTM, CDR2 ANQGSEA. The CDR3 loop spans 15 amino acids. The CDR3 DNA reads TGCAGCGTTCTTTTTTCCCACCCTAGCACAGATACGCAGTATTTT. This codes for CSVLFSHPSTDTQYF.

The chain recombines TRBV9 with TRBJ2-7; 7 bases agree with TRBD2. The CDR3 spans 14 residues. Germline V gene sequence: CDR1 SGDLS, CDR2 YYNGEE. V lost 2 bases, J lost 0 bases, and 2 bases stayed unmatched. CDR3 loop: CASSVGLDSYEQYF. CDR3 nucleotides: TGTGCCAGCAGCGTCGGACTAGACTCCTACGAGCAGTACTTC.

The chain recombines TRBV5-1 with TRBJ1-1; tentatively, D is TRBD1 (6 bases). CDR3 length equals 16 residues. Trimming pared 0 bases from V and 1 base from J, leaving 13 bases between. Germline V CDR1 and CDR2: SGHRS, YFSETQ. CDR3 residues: CASSLATGHPNTEAFF. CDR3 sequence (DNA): TGCGCCAGCAGCTTGGCCACGGGACACCCGAACACTGAAGCTTTCTTT.

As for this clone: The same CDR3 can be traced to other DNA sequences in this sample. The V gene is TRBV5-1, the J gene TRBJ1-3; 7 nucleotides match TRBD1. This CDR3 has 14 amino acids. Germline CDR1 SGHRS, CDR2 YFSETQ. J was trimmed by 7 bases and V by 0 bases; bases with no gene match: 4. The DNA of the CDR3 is TGCGCCAGCAGCTTGGGGGACAGTGGGAACACCATATATTTT. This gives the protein CASSLGDSGNTIYF. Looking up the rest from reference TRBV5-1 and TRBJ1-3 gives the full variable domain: KAGVTQTPRYLIKTRGQQVTLSCSPISGHRSVSWYQQTPGQGLQFLFEYFSETQRNKGNFPGRFSGRQFSNSRSEMNVSTLELGDSALYLCASSLGDSGNTIYFGEGSWLTVV.